This record looks at one T cell receptor beta chain sequence and its context. What it binds is unknown. This record belongs to a study of cytomegalovirus exposure and HLA in healthy donors. Across the whole study: A previous analysis identified more than 100 million unique TCR beta sequences derived from 180 million or so T cells.

PCR involved 60 Vbeta and 13 Jbeta primers. The table came from immunoSEQ multiplex PCR; TCRdb's copy has only in-frame clones and leaves some out. The table includes 90,000 to 150,000 clones, about 70% detected once. Study-wide results and caveats: Per a prior analysis, the majority of TCR beta V segments were productive roughly 90% or roughly 30% of the time. It was likely that a cluster of highly shared sequence variants was a sequencing artifact. When analyzed later, a missense DCLRE1C variant was found to be linked to TCR beta V- and J-gene trimming.

The CDR3 is 14 amino acids. Looked up from germline, CDR1 is MNHNY and CDR2 is SVGAGI (reference sequence). Material for sequencing was PBMCs. The J gene is TRBJ2-5, the V gene TRBV6-6; 8 nucleotides agree with TRBD1. The DNA end favors TRBJ2-7, so the J call may be wrong. This TCR came from a woman aged 40 to 50 in good health and CMV-seropositive. The CDR3 loop is CASTLTGDPYEQYF. The CDR3 region has the DNA TGTGCCAGCACCCTGACAGGGGATCCCTACGAGCAGTACTTC.